The rows below give T cell receptor beta chains drawn from one sample of a study of cytomegalovirus exposure and HLA in healthy donors. The protocol was immunoSEQ multiplex PCR, while the TCRdb copy is restricted to in-frame clones and leaves out a portion. The data contain around 90,000 clones, approximately 81% of them singletons. Sequenced material: PBMCs. The receptors come from a middle-aged man in good health and CMV-seropositive. The CDR3 runs from the conserved cysteine through the conserved F or W. The order of the fields is V gene, clone size, D gene, J gene, CDR3 protein, CDR3 DNA. D genes are given only for firm matches. A clone size is listed for some rows: how often the clone was seen (once, few, many), or a class if it is expanded.

TRBV6-1	-	-	TRBJ2-1	CASSDRLGNNEQFF	TGTGCCAGCAGTGATAGACTAGGTAACAATGAGCAGTTCTTC
TRBV21-1	-	-	TRBJ2-2	CASTLTPSGELFF	TGTGCCAGCACCCTGACTCCCTCCGGGGAGCTGTTTTTT
TRBV18	-	-	TRBJ2-5	CASSPNRQETQYF	TGTGCCAGCTCACCGAACCGGCAAGAGACCCAGTACTTC
TRBV5-6	-	-	TRBJ2-1	CASSSPPYNEQFF	TGTGCCAGCAGCTCCCCTCCCTACAATGAGCAGTTCTTC
TRBV5-1	once	-	TRBJ1-1	CASSSLGTTHTEAFF	TGCGCCAGCAGTTCGCTCGGGACAACCCACACTGAAGCTTTCTTT
TRBV4-2	-	-	TRBJ2-3	CASSQELREDTQYF	TGTGCCAGCAGCCAAGAGCTACGAGAGGATACGCAGTATTTT
TRBV2	-	-	TRBJ1-1	CASNQVVGLSNTEAFF	TGTGCCAGCAACCAAGTTGTGGGGCTCAGTAACACTGAAGCTTTCTTT
TRBV11-2	few	TRBD1	TRBJ1-6	CASSFAGGPMNSPLHF	TGTGCCAGCAGCTTCGCAGGGGGCCCGATGAATTCACCCCTCCACTTT
TRBV11-3	-	-	TRBJ2-7	CASSLSWTANYEQYF	TGTGCCAGCAGCTTATCTTGGACAGCAAACTACGAGCAGTACTTC
TRBV19	-	TRBD1	TRBJ2-7	CASTSGQGVSYEQYF	TGTGCCAGTACATCTGGACAGGGGGTCTCCTACGAGCAGTACTTC
TRBV7-2	-	-	TRBJ2-5	CASSLGGYQETQYF	TGTGCCAGCAGCCTAGGAGGATACCAAGAGACCCAGTACTTC
TRBV18	-	TRBD2	TRBJ2-7	CASSRTSGQSEQYF	TGTGCCAGCTCAAGGACTAGCGGGCAGAGCGAGCAGTACTTC
TRBV10-1	-	-	TRBJ2-3	CASSERKEDSTDTQYF	TGCGCCAGCAGTGAAAGGAAGGAGGACAGCACAGATACGCAGTATTTT
TRBV7-8	-	-	TRBJ1-5	CASSSPDQGAAAQHF	TGTGCCAGCAGCTCCCCGGATCAGGGTGCTGCAGCCCAGCATTTT
TRBV15	-	-	TRBJ2-1	CATSRGGDLYNEQFF	TGTGCCACCAGCAGAGGCGGCGACCTCTACAATGAGCAGTTCTTC
TRBV6-5	-	TRBD1	TRBJ1-2	CASSITTGYSDGYTF	TGTGCCAGCAGTATAACGACAGGGTACAGCGATGGCTACACCTTC
TRBV6-1	-	TRBD2	TRBJ2-5	CASSGTLAGGKETQYF	TGTGCCAGCAGTGGAACCCTAGCGGGGGGAAAAGAGACCCAGTACTTC
TRBV5-1	-	TRBD2	TRBJ2-1	CASSVTGTSGSNEQFF	TGCGCCAGCAGCGTTACCGGGACTAGCGGGAGTAATGAGCAGTTCTTC
TRBV4-2	-	-	TRBJ2-1	CASSQAPEGLSSYNEQFF	TGTGCCAGCAGCCAAGCCCCCGAGGGCCTTAGCTCCTACAATGAGCAGTTCTTC
TRBV6-5	-	-	TRBJ1-6	CASSYSRVDSNSPLHF	TGTGCCAGCAGTTACTCGAGGGTGGACAGTAATTCACCCCTCCACTTT
TRBV7-7	-	-	TRBJ2-7	CASSWSLSYEQYF	TGTGCTAGCAGCTGGTCGCTCTCCTACGAGCAGTACTTC
TRBV5-1	-	-	TRBJ2-3	CASSLTVLTDTQYF	TGCGCCAGCAGCTTAACAGTCCTCACAGATACGCAGTATTTT
TRBV6-1	-	-	TRBJ2-7	CASSGGGVYEQYF	TGTGCCAGCAGTGGAGGGGGGGTGTACGAGCAGTACTTC
TRBV27	few	TRBD1	TRBJ2-7	CASSGQGTYEQYF	TGTGCCAGCAGTGGACAGGGGACCTACGAGCAGTACTTC
TRBV2	-	TRBD2	TRBJ2-7	CASTLGQRGYEQYF	TGTGCCAGCACCCTCGGCCAGCGGGGGTACGAGCAGTACTTC